This TCR beta chain was sequenced for a study of blood T cell repertoires in COVID-19. Study context: The United States, Italy and Spain supplied acute and convalescent COVID-19 samples.

The assay was immunoSEQ multiplex PCR, and TCRdb's table has in-frame clones only and misses some. The sample contains about 240,000 clones, roughly four fifths of which appear only once. This CDR3 is 13 amino acids long. V lost 4 bases and J lost 3, with 10 bases in between. Germline CDR1 WNHNN, CDR2 SYGVQD (reference sequence). This TCR came from a woman in her 70s with acute or convalescent COVID-19. Sequencing used peripheral blood. The chain combines TRBV10-1 with TRBJ2-7, with a tentative D call TRBD1 (6 bases). The CDR3: CASSALQGYEQYF. CDR3 coding DNA: TGCGCCAGCAGTGCCCTACAGGGCTACGAGCAGTACTTC.